This TCR beta chain was recovered during a study of neurological immune-mediated disorders. Points from the study as a whole: TCR clonal expansion peaked in HTLV-1-associated myelopathy patients and was lowest in multiple sclerosis patients.

Trimming took 0 bases from V and 0 from J, leaving 7 bases between them. The CDR3 totals 15 residues. Germline CDR1 is SGDLS and CDR2 is YYNGEE. Points on this clonotype: Its antigen remains unknown.

cDNA synthesis was performed by 5'RACE with 10-nucleotide random UMIs. From the 5' RACE reads, TCRdb called clonotypes with MiXCR, one entry per CDR3 protein. The table has tens of thousands of distinct CDR3 sequences, less than 15% seen once; the top ten hold roughly 7.3%. The sequenced material came from PBMCs. This chain links TRBV9 with TRBJ1-5, with unresolved D. This receptor was identified in a woman between 50 and 59 years old in good health. The CDR3 loop is CASSVDQYSNQPQHF. CDR3 DNA: TGTGCCAGCAGCGTAGACCAGTATAGCAATCAGCCCCAGCATTTT.